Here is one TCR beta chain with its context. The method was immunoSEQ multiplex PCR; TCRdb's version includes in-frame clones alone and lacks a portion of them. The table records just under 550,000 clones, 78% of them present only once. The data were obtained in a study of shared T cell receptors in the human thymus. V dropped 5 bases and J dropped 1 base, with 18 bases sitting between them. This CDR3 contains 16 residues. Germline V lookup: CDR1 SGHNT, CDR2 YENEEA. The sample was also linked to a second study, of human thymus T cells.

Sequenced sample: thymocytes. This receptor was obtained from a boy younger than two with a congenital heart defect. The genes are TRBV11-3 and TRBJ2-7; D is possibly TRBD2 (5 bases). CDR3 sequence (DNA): TGTGCCAGCAGCAACGGAGGAGTGAGCAGATCCTACGAGCAGTACTTC. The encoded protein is CASSNGGVSRSYEQYF.